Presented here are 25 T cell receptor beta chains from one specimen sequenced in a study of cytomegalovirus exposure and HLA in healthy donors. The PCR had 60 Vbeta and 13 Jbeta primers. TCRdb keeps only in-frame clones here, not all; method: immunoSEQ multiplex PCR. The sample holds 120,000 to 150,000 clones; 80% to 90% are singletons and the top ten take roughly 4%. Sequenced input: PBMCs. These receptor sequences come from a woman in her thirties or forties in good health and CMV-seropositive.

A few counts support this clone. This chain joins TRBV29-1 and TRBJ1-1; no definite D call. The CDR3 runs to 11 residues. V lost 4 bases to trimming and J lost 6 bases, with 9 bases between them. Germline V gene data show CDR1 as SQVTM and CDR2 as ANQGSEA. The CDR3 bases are TGCAGCGTTGGGGTAGCGTCTGAAGCTTTCTTT. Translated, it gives CSVGVASEAFF.

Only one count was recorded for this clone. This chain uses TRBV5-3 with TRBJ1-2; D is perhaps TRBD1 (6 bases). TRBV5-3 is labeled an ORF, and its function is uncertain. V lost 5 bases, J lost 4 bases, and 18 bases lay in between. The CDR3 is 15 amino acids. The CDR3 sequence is CARSRTGNETYGYTF. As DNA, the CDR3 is TGTGCCAGAAGTCGTACAGGGAACGAAACCTATGGCTACACCTTC.

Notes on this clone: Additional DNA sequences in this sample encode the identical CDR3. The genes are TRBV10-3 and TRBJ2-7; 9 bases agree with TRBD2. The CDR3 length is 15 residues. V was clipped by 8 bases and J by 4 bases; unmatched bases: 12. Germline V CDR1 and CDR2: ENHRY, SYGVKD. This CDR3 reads CAIRSERGVSYEQYF. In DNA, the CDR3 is TGTGCCATCCGGTCGGAGCGGGGGGTATCATACGAGCAGTACTTC.

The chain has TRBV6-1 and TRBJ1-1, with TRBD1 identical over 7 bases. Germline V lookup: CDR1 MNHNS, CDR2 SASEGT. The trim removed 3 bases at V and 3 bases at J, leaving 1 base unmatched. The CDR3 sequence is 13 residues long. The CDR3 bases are TGTGCCAGCAGTGATACAGGGGACACTGAAGCTTTCTTT. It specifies CASSDTGDTEAFF.

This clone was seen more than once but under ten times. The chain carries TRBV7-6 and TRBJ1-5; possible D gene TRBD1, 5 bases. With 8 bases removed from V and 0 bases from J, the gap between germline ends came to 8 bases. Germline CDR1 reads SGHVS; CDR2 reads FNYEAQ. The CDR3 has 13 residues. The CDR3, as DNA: TGTGCCAGCGGCAGGGATAGCAATCAGCCCCAGCATTTT. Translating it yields CASGRDSNQPQHF.

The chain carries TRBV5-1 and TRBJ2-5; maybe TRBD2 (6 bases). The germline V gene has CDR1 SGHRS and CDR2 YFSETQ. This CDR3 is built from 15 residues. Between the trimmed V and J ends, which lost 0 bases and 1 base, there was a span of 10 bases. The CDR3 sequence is CASSLGGAGQETQYF. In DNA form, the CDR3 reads TGCGCCAGCAGCTTGGGCGGGGCAGGCCAAGAGACCCAGTACTTC.

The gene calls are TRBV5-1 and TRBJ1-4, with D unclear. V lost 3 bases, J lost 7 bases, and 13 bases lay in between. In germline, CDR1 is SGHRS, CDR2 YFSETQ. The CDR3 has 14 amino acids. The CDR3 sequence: CASSSSGVGEKLFF. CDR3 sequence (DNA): TGCGCCAGCAGCTCGTCGGGAGTGGGTGAAAAACTGTTTTTT.

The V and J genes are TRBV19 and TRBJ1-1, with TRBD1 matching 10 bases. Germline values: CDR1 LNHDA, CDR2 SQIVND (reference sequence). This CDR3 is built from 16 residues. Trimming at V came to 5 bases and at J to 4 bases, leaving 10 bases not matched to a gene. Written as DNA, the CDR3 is TGTGCCAGTAGTGGGGGACCGGGACAGGGGAGCACTGAAGCTTTCTTT. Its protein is CASSGGPGQGSTEAFF.

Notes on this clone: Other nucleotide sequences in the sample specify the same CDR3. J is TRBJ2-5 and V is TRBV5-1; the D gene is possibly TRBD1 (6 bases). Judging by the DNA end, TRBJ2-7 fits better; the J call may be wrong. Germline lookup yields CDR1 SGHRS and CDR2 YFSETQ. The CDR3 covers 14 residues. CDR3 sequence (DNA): TGCGCCAGCAGCACGGACAGCAGCTCCTACGAGCAGTACTTC. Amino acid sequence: CASSTDSSSYEQYF.

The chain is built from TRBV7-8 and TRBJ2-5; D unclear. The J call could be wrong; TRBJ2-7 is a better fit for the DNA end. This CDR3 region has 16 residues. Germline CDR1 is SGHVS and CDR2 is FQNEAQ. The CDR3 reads CASSLSTSGLAYEQYF. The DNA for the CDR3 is TGTGCCAGCAGCTTATCTACATCCGGGCTAGCCTACGAGCAGTACTTC.

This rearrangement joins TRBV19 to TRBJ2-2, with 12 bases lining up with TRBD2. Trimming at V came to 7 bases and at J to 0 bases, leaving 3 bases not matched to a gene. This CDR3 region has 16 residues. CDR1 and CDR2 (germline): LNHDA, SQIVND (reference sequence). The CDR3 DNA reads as TGTGCCAGTATTGCTAGCGGGAGGGCGAACACCGGGGAGCTGTTTTTT. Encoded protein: CASIASGRANTGELFF. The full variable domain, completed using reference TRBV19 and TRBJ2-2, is DGGITQSPKYLFRKEGQNVTLSCEQNLNHDAMYWYRQDPGQGLRLIYYSQIVNDFQKGDIAEGYSVSREKKESFPLTVTSAQKNPTAFYLCASIASGRANTGELFFGEGSRLTVL.

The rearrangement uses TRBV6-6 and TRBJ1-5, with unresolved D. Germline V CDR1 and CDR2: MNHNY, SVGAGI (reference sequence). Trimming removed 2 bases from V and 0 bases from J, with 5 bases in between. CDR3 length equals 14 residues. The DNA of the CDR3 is TGTGCCAGCAGTTACCTATATAGCAATCAGCCCCAGCATTTT. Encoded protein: CASSYLYSNQPQHF.

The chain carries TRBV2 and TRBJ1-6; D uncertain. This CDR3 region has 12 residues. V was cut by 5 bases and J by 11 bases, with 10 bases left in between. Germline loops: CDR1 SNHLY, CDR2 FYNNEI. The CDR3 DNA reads TGTGCCAGCAGTACCGGGGAGACACCCCTCCACTTT. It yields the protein CASSTGETPLHF.

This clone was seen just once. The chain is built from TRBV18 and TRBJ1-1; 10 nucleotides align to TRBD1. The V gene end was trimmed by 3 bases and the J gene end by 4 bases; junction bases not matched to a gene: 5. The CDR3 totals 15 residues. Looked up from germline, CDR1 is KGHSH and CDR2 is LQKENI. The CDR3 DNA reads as TGTGCCAGCTCACCTTTGGACAGGGGGATCACTGAAGCTTTCTTT. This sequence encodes CASSPLDRGITEAFF.

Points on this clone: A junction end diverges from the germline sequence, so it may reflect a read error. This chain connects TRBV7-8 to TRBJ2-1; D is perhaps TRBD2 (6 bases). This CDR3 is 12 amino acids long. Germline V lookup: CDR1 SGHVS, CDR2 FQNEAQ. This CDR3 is CASSLRSSESIF. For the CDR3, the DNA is TGTGCCAGCAGCTTAAGGTCTAGCGAGTCGATCTTC.

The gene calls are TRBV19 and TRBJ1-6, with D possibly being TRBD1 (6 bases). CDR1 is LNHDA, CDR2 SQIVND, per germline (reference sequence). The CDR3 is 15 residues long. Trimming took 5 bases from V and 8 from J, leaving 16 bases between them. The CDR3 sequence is CASSPDWGRDSPLHF. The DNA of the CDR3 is TGTGCCAGTAGTCCAGATTGGGGGCGCGATTCACCCCTCCACTTT.

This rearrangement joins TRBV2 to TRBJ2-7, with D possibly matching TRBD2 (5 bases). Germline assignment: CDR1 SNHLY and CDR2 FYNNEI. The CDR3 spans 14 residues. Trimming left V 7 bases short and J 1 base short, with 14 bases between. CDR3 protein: CASTERAPSYEQYF. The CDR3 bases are TGTGCCAGCACCGAGAGGGCTCCGTCCTACGAGCAGTACTTC.

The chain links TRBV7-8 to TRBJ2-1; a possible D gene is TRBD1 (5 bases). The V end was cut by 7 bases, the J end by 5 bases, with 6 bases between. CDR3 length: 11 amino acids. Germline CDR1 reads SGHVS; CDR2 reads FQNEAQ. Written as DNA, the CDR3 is TGTGCCAGCAAAGGGGACAATGAGCAGTTCTTC. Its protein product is CASKGDNEQFF.

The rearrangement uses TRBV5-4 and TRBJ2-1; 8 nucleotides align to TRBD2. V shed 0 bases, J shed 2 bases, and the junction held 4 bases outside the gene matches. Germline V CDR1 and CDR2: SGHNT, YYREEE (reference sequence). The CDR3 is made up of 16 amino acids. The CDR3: CASSLGREATYNEQFF. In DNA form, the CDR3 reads TGTGCCAGCAGCTTGGGGCGGGAGGCCACCTACAATGAGCAGTTCTTC.

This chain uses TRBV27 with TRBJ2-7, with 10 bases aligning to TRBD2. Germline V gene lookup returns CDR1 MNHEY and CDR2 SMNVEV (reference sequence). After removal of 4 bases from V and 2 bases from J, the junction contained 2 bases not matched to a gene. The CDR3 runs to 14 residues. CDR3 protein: CASSWGLATYEQYF. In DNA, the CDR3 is TGTGCCAGCAGTTGGGGACTAGCGACCTACGAGCAGTACTTC.

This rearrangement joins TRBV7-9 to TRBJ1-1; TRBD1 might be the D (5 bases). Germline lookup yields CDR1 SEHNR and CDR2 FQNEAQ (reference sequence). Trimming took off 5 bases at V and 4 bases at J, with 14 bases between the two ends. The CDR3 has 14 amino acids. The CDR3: CASSPLQGGTEAFF. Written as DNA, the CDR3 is TGTGCCAGCAGCCCCCTCCAGGGAGGCACTGAAGCTTTCTTT. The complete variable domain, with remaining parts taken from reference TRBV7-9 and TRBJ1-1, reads DTGVSQNPRHKITKRGQNVTFRCDPISEHNRLYWYRQTLGQGPEFLTYFQNEAQLEKSRLLSDRFSAERPKGSFSTLEIQRTEQGDSAMYLCASSPLQGGTEAFFGQGTRLTVV.

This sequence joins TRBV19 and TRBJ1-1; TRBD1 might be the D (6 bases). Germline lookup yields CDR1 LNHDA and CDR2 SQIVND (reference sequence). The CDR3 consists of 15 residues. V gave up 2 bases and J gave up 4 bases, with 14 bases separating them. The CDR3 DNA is TGTGCCAGTAGTATACCTAGGGGGAGGGCCACTGAAGCTTTCTTT. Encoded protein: CASSIPRGRATEAFF.

The CDR3 sequence is CASSVASDWGYNEQFF. The CDR3 bases are TGTGCCAGCAGCGTAGCGTCGGACTGGGGATACAATGAGCAGTTCTTC. The rearrangement links TRBV9 to TRBJ2-1; a possible D gene is TRBD2 (5 bases). The V end was cut by 0 bases, the J end by 4 bases, with 14 bases between. Germline CDR1 SGDLS, CDR2 YYNGEE. CDR3 length: 16 residues.

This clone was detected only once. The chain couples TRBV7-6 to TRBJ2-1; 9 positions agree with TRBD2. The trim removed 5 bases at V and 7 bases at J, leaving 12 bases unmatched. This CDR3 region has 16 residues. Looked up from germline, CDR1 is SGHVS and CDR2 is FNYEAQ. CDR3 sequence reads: CASSPHLAGLGNEQFF. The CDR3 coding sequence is TGTGCCAGCAGCCCCCACCTAGCGGGATTGGGGAATGAGCAGTTCTTC.

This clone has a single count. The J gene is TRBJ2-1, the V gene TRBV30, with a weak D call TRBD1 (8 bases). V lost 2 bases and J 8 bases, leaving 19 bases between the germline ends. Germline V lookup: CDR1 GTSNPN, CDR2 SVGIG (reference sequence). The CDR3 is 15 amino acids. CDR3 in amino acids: CAWSTRTGRVDEQFF. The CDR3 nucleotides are TGTGCCTGGAGTACTCGGACAGGGAGGGTCGATGAGCAGTTCTTC.